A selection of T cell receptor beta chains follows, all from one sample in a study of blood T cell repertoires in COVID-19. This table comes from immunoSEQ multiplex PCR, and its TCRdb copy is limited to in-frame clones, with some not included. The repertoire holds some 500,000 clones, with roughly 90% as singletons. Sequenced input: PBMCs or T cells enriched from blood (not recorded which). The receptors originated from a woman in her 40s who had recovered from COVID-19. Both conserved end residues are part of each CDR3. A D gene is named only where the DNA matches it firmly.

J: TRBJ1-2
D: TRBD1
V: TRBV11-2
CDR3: CASSLLRGQVQDYGYTF

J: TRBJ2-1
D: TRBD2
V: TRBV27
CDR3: CASSYGEGSGRTRNEQFF

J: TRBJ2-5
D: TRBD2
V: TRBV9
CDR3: CASSSRGGRAGETQYF

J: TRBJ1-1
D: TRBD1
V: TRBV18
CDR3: CASSPTKQGDATEAFF

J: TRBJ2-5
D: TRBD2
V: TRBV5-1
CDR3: CASSPGTRGQETQYF

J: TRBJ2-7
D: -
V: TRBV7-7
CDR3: CASSSGPSSYEQYF

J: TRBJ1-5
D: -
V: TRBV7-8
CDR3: CASSPSRTDNQPQHF

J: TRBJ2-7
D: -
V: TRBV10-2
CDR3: CASSESMSVLFYEQYF

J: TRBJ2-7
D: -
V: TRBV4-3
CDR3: CASSQAAGDSYEQYF

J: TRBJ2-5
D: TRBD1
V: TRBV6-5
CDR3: CASAPPMDRVTQYF

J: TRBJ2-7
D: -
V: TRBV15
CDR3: CATSRGRGGASYEQYF

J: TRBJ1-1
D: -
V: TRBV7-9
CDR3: CASSFGGENTEAFF

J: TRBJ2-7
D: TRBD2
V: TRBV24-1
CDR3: CATSDPVGSGSYEQYF

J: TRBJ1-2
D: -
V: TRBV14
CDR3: CASSQESRGWGGYTF

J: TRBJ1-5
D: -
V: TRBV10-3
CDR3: CAISPVSSNQPQHF

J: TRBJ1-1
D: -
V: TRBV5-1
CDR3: CASSLLGADTEAFF

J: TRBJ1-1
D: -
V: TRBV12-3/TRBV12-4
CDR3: CASSEGGTEAFF

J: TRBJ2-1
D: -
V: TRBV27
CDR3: CASSPILAWNEQFF

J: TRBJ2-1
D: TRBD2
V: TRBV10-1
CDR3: CATQPGLAGGEQFF

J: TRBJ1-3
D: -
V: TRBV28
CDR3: CASSLSEGGLSGNTIYF

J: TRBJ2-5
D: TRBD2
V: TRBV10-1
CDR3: CASRLLAGGAETQYF

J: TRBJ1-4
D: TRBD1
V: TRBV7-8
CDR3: CASSFTQGFGEKLFF

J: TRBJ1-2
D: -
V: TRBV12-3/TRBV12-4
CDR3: CASSTTGHGYTF

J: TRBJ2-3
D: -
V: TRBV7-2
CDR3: CASSLARFGTDTQYF

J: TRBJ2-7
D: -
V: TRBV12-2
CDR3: CATKVLRGTSGISYEQYF

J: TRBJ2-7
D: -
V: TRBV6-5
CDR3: CASKTEYGTYEQYF

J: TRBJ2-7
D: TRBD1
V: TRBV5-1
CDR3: CASSFGQGNEQYF

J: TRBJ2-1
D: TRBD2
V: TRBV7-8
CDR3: CASSLASSGDEQFF

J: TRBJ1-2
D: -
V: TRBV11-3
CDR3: CASSELPYYGYTF

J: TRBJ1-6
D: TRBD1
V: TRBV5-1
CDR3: CASSLGTAYNSPLHF

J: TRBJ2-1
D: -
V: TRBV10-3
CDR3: CAIKGGNAYNEQFF